This T cell receptor beta chain was retrieved from a study of T cells in Graves' hyperthyroidism and ophthalmopathy. Notes on the study in general: A model of 13 V-J pairs discriminated ophthalmopathy from stable hyperthyroidism. In the blood, most expanded thyroid clonotypes above 0.001 appeared as well.

A patient was excluded if there was uncontrolled infection, other autoimmune disease, pregnancy or lactation. Source material for PBMCs was more than 7.5 ml fresh peripheral blood. With respect to this clonotype: Its antigen is still unknown.

What was amplified from RNA transcripts were TCR beta CDR3 regions. TCR CDR3 regions were first amplified by RT-PCR with HTBI primers. Each CDR3 protein is one row after TCRdb ran MiXCR on the multiplex PCR reads. The table includes more than 350,000 distinct CDR3 sequences, about 14% detected once. The receptor comes from a woman between 25 and 40 years old with Graves' ophthalmopathy. The sample taken for sequencing was blood.

CDR3 loop: CASSPRTGERPEANVLTF. In DNA form, the CDR3 reads TGTGCCAGCAGCCCCCGGACAGGGGAAAGACCCGAGGCCAACGTCCTGACTTTC. The chain recombines TRBV7-6 with TRBJ2-6, with 9 bases matching TRBD1. This CDR3 comprises 18 residues. The germline gives CDR1 SGHVS, CDR2 FNYEAQ. The V gene end was trimmed by 5 bases and the J gene end by 6 bases; junction bases not matched to a gene: 14.